The 25 T cell receptor beta chains reported below all come from one sample, sequenced in a study of tumor-infiltrating lymphocytes in localized non-small cell lung cancer. The repertoire was sequenced with immunoSEQ multiplex PCR; TCRdb's copy has only in-frame clones and lacks some. The data show about 9,700 clones, around 73% seen once. Sequenced: lung tumor tissue. Receptors were obtained from a human donor with non-small cell lung cancer.

The CDR3 reads CASSPGTSRGQETQYF. CDR3 sequence (DNA): TGTGCCAGCAGCCCTGGGACTAGCAGAGGCCAAGAGACCCAGTACTTC. J is TRBJ2-5 and V is TRBV5-4; 9 bases are shared with TRBD2. This CDR3 has 16 amino acids. J lost 1 base, V lost 4 bases, and 8 bases had no gene match. Germline values: CDR1 SGHNT, CDR2 YYREEE (reference sequence). Using reference TRBV5-4 and TRBJ2-5 for the parts outside the CDR3, the full variable domain is ETGVTQSPTHLIKTRGQQVTLRCSSQSGHNTVSWYQQALGQGPQFIFQYYREEENGRGNFPPRFSGLQFPNYSSELNVNALELDDSALYLCASSPGTSRGQETQYFGPGTRLLVL.

The chain couples TRBV10-3 to TRBJ1-2; TRBD1 is a possible D gene (5 bases). The V end lost 7 bases, the J end lost 7 bases, and 13 bases lay between the germline ends. The germline V gene encodes CDR1 ENHRY and CDR2 SYGVKD. There are 12 residues in the CDR3. This CDR3 reads CAITELGLGYTF. The CDR3 region has the DNA TGTGCCATCACGGAACTGGGGCTTGGCTACACCTTC.

The gene calls are TRBV27 and TRBJ2-5, with D possibly called TRBD1 or TRBD2 (6 bases each). Germline V gives CDR1 MNHEY, CDR2 SMNVEV (reference sequence). The CDR3 is made up of 15 amino acids. Trimming took 2 bases from V and 7 from J, leaving 17 bases between them. The CDR3 sequence is CASSLRVGGDGTQYF. The CDR3, as DNA: TGTGCCAGCAGTTTACGGGTCGGGGGCGACGGGACCCAGTACTTC.

The V call is TRBV7-9, the J call TRBJ2-2; D is uncertain. The CDR3 has 14 residues. Trimming stripped 5 bases from V and 4 bases from J, with 11 bases between. The germline V gene has CDR1 SEHNR and CDR2 FQNEAQ (reference sequence). DNA of the CDR3: TGTGCCAGCAGCCCAATTAGGTTCACCGGGGAGCTGTTTTTT. As protein: CASSPIRFTGELFF. The variable domain in full, with the rest retrieved from reference TRBV7-9 and TRBJ2-2, is DTGVSQNPRHKITKRGQNVTFRCDPISEHNRLYWYRQTLGQGPEFLTYFQNEAQLEKSRLLSDRFSAERPKGSFSTLEIQRTEQGDSAMYLCASSPIRFTGELFFGEGSRLTVL.

The chain links TRBV9 to TRBJ2-3; 7 bases are a match to TRBD1. CDR1 and CDR2 (germline): SGDLS, YYNGEE. Trimming at V came to 4 bases and at J to 3 bases, leaving 20 bases not matched to a gene. The CDR3 extends over 19 amino acids. The CDR3: CASSPALRQGFKITDTQYF. In DNA form, the CDR3 reads TGTGCCAGCAGCCCCGCCTTGAGACAGGGTTTTAAAATTACAGATACGCAGTATTTT.

This clone has only a few counts. This chain connects TRBV27 to TRBJ2-1, with 10 bases identical to TRBD1. Per the germline V gene, CDR1 is MNHEY and CDR2 is SMNVEV (reference sequence). CDR3 length: 15 amino acids. V was pared by 4 bases and J by 12 bases, with 12 bases of the junction left unmatched. The CDR3 bases are TGTGCCAGCAGTTCCGCCGGGACAGGGGCCCGGGGGCAGTTCTTC. It codes for CASSSAGTGARGQFF.

This clone has just one count. The rearrangement uses TRBV7-2 and TRBJ1-1; D gene ambiguous. In germline, CDR1 is SGHTA, CDR2 FQGNSA. This CDR3 comprises 12 residues. V was trimmed by 3 bases and J by 11 bases, leaving 13 bases between them. CDR3 bases: TGTGCCAGCAGCTTTCTGGGTTTGGAGGCTTTCTTT. Its translation: CASSFLGLEAFF.

V usage is TRBV7-2 and J usage is TRBJ1-6, with TRBD1 matching 7 bases. The CDR3 loop spans 15 amino acids. The V segment lost 4 bases and the J segment 13 bases; nucleotides outside the gene matches: 13. The V gene's germline CDR1 is SGHTA and CDR2 FQGNSA. CDR3 DNA: TGTGCCAGCAGCTCGGATTACAGGGGTCGCCTCCCCCTCCACTTT. Translation gives CASSSDYRGRLPLHF. Looking up the rest from reference TRBV7-2 and TRBJ1-6 gives the full variable domain: GAGVSQSPSNKVTEKGKDVELRCDPISGHTALYWYRQSLGQGLEFLIYFQGNSAPDKSGLPSDRFSAERTGGSVSTLTIQRTQQEDSAVYLCASSSDYRGRLPLHFGNGTRLTVT.

The CDR3 DNA sequence: TGTGCCAGCAGCTCCCGAGACAGCTCCGATACGCAGTATTTT. Translation: CASSSRDSSDTQYF. This chain connects TRBV7-7 to TRBJ2-3, with D maybe TRBD1 (5 bases). In germline, CDR1 is SSHAT, CDR2 FNYEAQ (reference sequence). This CDR3 spans 14 amino acids. The V end lost 4 bases, the J end lost 6 bases, and 14 bases lay between the germline ends.

The chain uses TRBV19 and TRBJ2-7; D gene ambiguous. The CDR3 has 14 residues. Germline V gene lookup returns CDR1 LNHDA and CDR2 SQIVND (reference sequence). Deletions cut 3 bases from V and 2 bases from J, with 11 bases between. The CDR3 sequence: CASSISQETYEQYF. The CDR3 region has the DNA TGTGCCAGTAGTATTAGTCAGGAAACCTACGAGCAGTACTTC.

This clone has a single count. This sequence joins TRBV7-3 and TRBJ2-3; TRBD1 aligns across 7 bases. Per the germline V gene, CDR1 is SGHTA and CDR2 is FQGTGA. Trimming at V came to 5 bases and at J to 3 bases, leaving 5 bases not matched to a gene. The CDR3 runs 14 residues. DNA for the CDR3: TGTGCCAGCAGCCCACAGGACAGGACAGATACGCAGTATTTT. Translated: CASSPQDRTDTQYF.

The chain uses TRBV30 and TRBJ1-2; D is possibly TRBD1 (5 bases). The CDR3 contains 12 residues. Germline values: CDR1 GTSNPN, CDR2 SVGIG (reference sequence). With 0 bases removed from V and 8 bases from J, the gap between germline ends came to 10 bases. CDR3 sequence (DNA): TGTGCCTGGAGTGTCGACGGGGCCGGCTACACCTTC. Translating gives CAWSVDGAGYTF.

The rearrangement uses TRBV11-3 and TRBJ2-5; TRBD2 aligns across 10 bases. Trimming took 6 bases from V and 6 from J; bases not matched to a gene: 4. This CDR3 is built from 13 residues. Germline V lookup: CDR1 SGHNT, CDR2 YENEEA. CDR3 DNA sequence: TGTGCCAGCAGTTTACTAGCGGGACAGACCCAGTACTTC. Its protein is CASSLLAGQTQYF.

The J gene is TRBJ1-1, the V gene TRBV11-2, with D possibly matching TRBD1 (6 bases). Trimming took off 1 base at V and 4 bases at J, with 10 bases between the two ends. Germline V gene sequence: CDR1 SGHAT, CDR2 FQNNGV. The CDR3 sequence is 14 residues long. The CDR3 is CASSLVGGRTEAFF. As DNA, the CDR3 is TGTGCCAGCAGCTTAGTTGGGGGGCGCACTGAAGCTTTCTTT.

The rearrangement joins TRBV19 to TRBJ1-6; D gene uncertain. Germline CDR1 is LNHDA and CDR2 is SQIVND (reference sequence). The germline V and J ends were trimmed by 7 bases and 8 bases, with 9 bases remaining between them. This CDR3 spans 12 amino acids. This CDR3 is CASNTRDSPLHF. The CDR3 DNA reads as TGTGCCAGTAACACTAGGGATTCACCCCTCCACTTT.

This clone was detected once. Germline is not matched at one junction end, which may reflect a read error. This chain joins TRBV7-7 and TRBJ2-5; 13 bases match TRBD2. Germline V gene sequence: CDR1 SSHAT, CDR2 FNYEAQ (reference sequence). The CDR3 length is 18 residues. The CDR3 sequence: CASSPSGLAGAPVGTQYF. The CDR3 coding sequence is TGTGCTAGCAGCCCGAGTGGACTAGCGGGGGCCCCGGTAGGGACCCAGTACTTC.

This clone has a single count. The chain uses TRBV19 and TRBJ1-1; D not resolved. This CDR3 contains 14 residues. Germline V lookup: CDR1 LNHDA, CDR2 SQIVND (reference sequence). Deletions cut 5 bases from V and 6 bases from J, with 16 bases between. The CDR3 loop is CASSQARGLSEAFF. DNA of the CDR3: TGTGCCAGTAGTCAGGCGCGAGGCCTTTCTGAAGCTTTCTTT.

In the case of this clone: No DNA is shown, since the ends of the CDR3 on it are uncertain; the CDR3 is the one TCRdb lists. V is TRBV5-5 and J is TRBJ1-4. The CDR3 is 16 residues long, counting both termini. CDR1 is SGHKS and CDR2 is YYEKEE in the germline V gene (reference sequence). CDR3 amino acids: CASSPTSYYLMKNCFF.

This clone has a handful of counts. This chain joins TRBV5-1 and TRBJ2-7; TRBD1 is a possible D gene (5 bases). The CDR3 length is 15 residues. Germline CDR1 reads SGHRS; CDR2 reads YFSETQ. V shed 4 bases and J shed 0 bases, with 14 bases lying between them. As DNA, the CDR3 is TGCGCCAGCAGCACAGAAACAGGCAGCTCCTACGAGCAGTACTTC. This sequence encodes CASSTETGSSYEQYF.

There are a few counts of this clone. The genes are TRBV5-6 and TRBJ2-3; maybe TRBD1 (5 bases). The CDR3 covers 17 residues. CDR1 SGHDT and CDR2 YYEEEE come from the germline V gene. The V end lost 2 bases, the J end lost 3 bases, and 19 bases lay between the germline ends. The CDR3 region has the DNA TGTGCCAGCAGCTTTCCCCTCGGTGGGGCAGCAACAGATACGCAGTATTTT. It codes for CASSFPLGGAATDTQYF.

This sequence joins TRBV10-3 and TRBJ2-7; possible D gene TRBD2, 6 bases. The germline V gene encodes CDR1 ENHRY and CDR2 SYGVKD. V was shortened by 11 bases and J by 1 base, with 15 bases between the two germline ends. The CDR3 is 13 residues long. The CDR3 DNA sequence: TGTGCCGTTAGCGGCTCGGGATCCTACGAGCAGTACTTC. It encodes CAVSGSGSYEQYF.

The V gene is TRBV2, the J gene TRBJ2-2; D remains unclear. Trimming stripped 1 base from V and 4 bases from J, with 7 bases between. Germline CDR1 is SNHLY and CDR2 is FYNNEI. This CDR3 comprises 14 residues. The CDR3 is CASSEEMVTGELFF. The CDR3 nucleotides read TGTGCCAGCAGTGAAGAAATGGTCACCGGGGAGCTGTTTTTT.

This chain links TRBV19 with TRBJ1-5; D is unresolved. The CDR3 is 16 residues long. Germline CDR1 is LNHDA and CDR2 is SQIVND (reference sequence). V was clipped by 9 bases and J by 5 bases, with 23 bases between them. CDR3 amino acids: CASQNRRTPKDQPQHF. CDR3 in DNA: TGTGCCAGCCAAAACAGAAGAACCCCGAAAGATCAGCCCCAGCATTTT.

The chain employs TRBV28 and TRBJ2-6, with unresolved D. The CDR3 has 14 amino acids. Trimming took 5 bases from V and 2 from J, leaving 7 bases between them. Germline CDR1 is MDHEN and CDR2 is SYDVKM. CDR3 region: CASSLPPGANVLTF. The CDR3 coding sequence is TGTGCCAGCAGTCTACCCCCTGGGGCCAACGTCCTGACTTTC. Together with reference TRBV28 and TRBJ2-6, the CDR3 gives the full variable domain: DVKVTQSSRYLVKRTGEKVFLECVQDMDHENMFWYRQDPGLGLRLIYFSYDVKMKEKGDIPEGYSVSREKKERFSLILESASTNQTSMYLCASSLPPGANVLTFGAGSRLTVL.

There are a few counts of this clone. CDR3 region: CASSPRGGTNQPQHF. DNA of the CDR3: TGTGCCAGCTCCCCCCGGGGAGGTACCAATCAGCCCCAGCATTTT. The V and J genes are TRBV18 and TRBJ1-5; no clear D gene. Trimming cost V 6 bases and J 3 bases, with 15 bases left between them. The CDR3 length is 15 residues. Looked up from germline, CDR1 is KGHSH and CDR2 is LQKENI. Variable domain in full (rest from reference TRBV18 and TRBJ1-5): NAGVMQNPRHLVRRRGQEARLRCSPMKGHSHVYWYRQLPEEGLKFMVYLQKENIIDESGMPKERFSAEFPKEGPSILRIQQVVRGDSAAYFCASSPRGGTNQPQHFGDGTRLSIL.